These 25 T cell receptor beta chains were sequenced from one sample in a study of OX40 agonist ivuxolimab in advanced cancers. Sequencing used immunoSEQ multiplex PCR; TCRdb keeps in-frame clones, though not all of them. The sample includes roughly 60,000 clones, around 86% of them seen just once. The material was CD4+ or CD8+ T cells sorted from blood, obtained in a trial of the OX40 agonist ivuxolimab. These receptors all stem from an adult with an advanced solid tumor such as melanoma, head and neck, liver or kidney cancer.

J is TRBJ2-5 and V is TRBV15; no reliable D call. V lost 0 bases to trimming and J lost 3 bases, with 14 bases between them. Germline V CDR1 and CDR2: LNHNV, YYDKDF (reference sequence). This CDR3 is 16 amino acids long. As DNA, the CDR3 is TGTGCCACCAGCAGAGATCCCGCGAGATCAGAAGAGACCCAGTACTTC. Translating it yields CATSRDPARSEETQYF.

The V gene is TRBV7-2, the J gene TRBJ1-1; no reliable D call. V lost 5 bases and J lost 1, with 8 bases in between. In germline, CDR1 is SGHTA, CDR2 FQGNSA. The CDR3 consists of 13 residues. The CDR3 coding sequence is TGTGCCAGCAGCACCGAGGGGAACACTGAAGCTTTCTTT. It specifies CASSTEGNTEAFF.

This sequence joins TRBV5-4 and TRBJ1-2, with D unclear. Germline-derived CDR1 and CDR2 are SGHNT and YYREEE (reference sequence). This CDR3 spans 14 amino acids. V was pared by 4 bases and J by 4 bases, with 14 bases between. The CDR3 spells CASSPGTHGYGYTF. The DNA of the CDR3 is TGTGCCAGCAGCCCGGGAACCCATGGCTATGGCTACACCTTC.

This chain connects TRBV2 to TRBJ1-2; 7 bases are a match to TRBD1. Per the germline V gene, CDR1 is SNHLY and CDR2 is FYNNEI. Trimming took 7 bases from V and 3 from J; bases not matched to a gene: 5. This CDR3 contains 13 residues. The DNA for the CDR3 is TGTGCCAGCAACAGGGGTAGGGACTATGGCTACACCTTC. Protein: CASNRGRDYGYTF.

The V call is TRBV4-2, the J call TRBJ2-1; 11 bases are a match to TRBD2. Germline V gives CDR1 LGHNA, CDR2 YNFKEQ. The CDR3 covers 14 residues. V lost 3 bases and J lost 7; bases outside the gene matches: 2. The CDR3 region is CASSHTSGGNEQFF. CDR3 bases: TGTGCCAGCAGCCATACTAGCGGGGGTAATGAGCAGTTCTTC.

V gene TRBV7-2 combines with J gene TRBJ2-7; 7 nucleotides agree with TRBD2. V lost 5 bases and J lost 8; bases outside the gene matches: 12. Germline CDR1 is SGHTA and CDR2 is FQGNSA. The CDR3 runs to 14 residues. CDR3 region: CASSLPPTGGKQYF. Here the CDR3 DNA reads TGTGCCAGCAGCCTCCCCCCGACGGGGGGAAAGCAGTACTTC. The full variable domain, with the rest looked up from reference TRBV7-2 and TRBJ2-7, is GAGVSQSPSNKVTEKGKDVELRCDPISGHTALYWYRQSLGQGLEFLIYFQGNSAPDKSGLPSDRFSAERTGGSVSTLTIQRTQQEDSAVYLCASSLPPTGGKQYFGPGTRLTVT.

The V and J genes are TRBV28 and TRBJ1-1; D remains ambiguous. This CDR3 is built from 13 residues. V lost 3 bases and J lost 1, with 6 bases in between. From germline, CDR1 is MDHEN and CDR2 SYDVKM. CDR3: CASSFPENTEAFF. The CDR3 nucleotides read TGTGCCAGCAGTTTCCCTGAGAACACTGAAGCTTTCTTT.

The chain joins TRBV6-5 to TRBJ1-4; 9 nucleotides line up with TRBD1. The V segment lost 2 bases and the J segment 2 bases; nucleotides outside the gene matches: 3. Germline CDR1 MNHEY, CDR2 SVGAGI. The CDR3 length is 16 residues. The CDR3 reads CASSYGDRATNEKLFF. The DNA for the CDR3 is TGTGCCAGCAGTTACGGGGACAGGGCGACTAATGAAAAACTGTTTTTT.

This rearrangement joins TRBV6-5 to TRBJ2-1; 13 nucleotides align to TRBD2. V shed 6 bases, J shed 4 bases, and the junction held 3 bases outside the gene matches. This CDR3 has 15 amino acids. Germline loops: CDR1 MNHEY, CDR2 SVGAGI. This CDR3 reads CASSQLAGGYNEQFF. The CDR3 region has the DNA TGTGCCAGCAGCCAACTAGCGGGGGGGTACAATGAGCAGTTCTTC.

The CDR3 DNA reads as TGTGCCAGCAGCCCCAGAGGGGGACAGGGTAACACAGATACGCAGTATTTT. Translation gives CASSPRGGQGNTDTQYF. The V gene is TRBV7-3, the J gene TRBJ2-3; TRBD1 agrees at 9 bases. Looked up from germline, CDR1 is SGHTA and CDR2 is FQGTGA. J lost 2 bases, V lost 5 bases, and 11 bases had no gene match. The CDR3 consists of 17 residues.

The genes are TRBV30 and TRBJ1-1; D remains ambiguous. This CDR3 has 13 amino acids. The V and J ends lost 2 bases and 4 bases respectively, with 11 bases between them. Germline V gene data show CDR1 as GTSNPN and CDR2 as SVGIG (reference sequence). This chain's CDR3 is CAWSTRPGTEAFF. The CDR3 DNA reads as TGTGCCTGGAGTACCCGCCCCGGCACTGAAGCTTTCTTT. Drawing the rest from reference TRBV30 and TRBJ1-1, the complete variable domain is SQTIHQWPATLVQPVGSPLSLECTVEGTSNPNLYWYRQAAGRGLQLLFYSVGIGQISSEVPQNLSASRPQDRQFILSSKKLLLSDSGFYLCAWSTRPGTEAFFGQGTRLTVV.

Comment on this clone: The junction differs from germline at one of its ends, possibly a read error. Other nucleotide sequences in the sample specify the same CDR3. The rearrangement joins TRBV11-1 to TRBJ2-7, with D hard to call. Looked up from germline, CDR1 is SGHAT and CDR2 is FQDESV (reference sequence). This CDR3 region has 13 residues. DNA of the CDR3: TGCGCCAGCAGCCCTCCTGGGCCCTACGAGCAGTACTTC. Translated: CASSPPGPYEQYF.

The chain joins TRBV9 to TRBJ2-2, with no clear D. V lost 5 bases and J 0 bases, leaving 8 bases between the germline ends. Germline V gene lookup returns CDR1 SGDLS and CDR2 YYNGEE. This CDR3 contains 14 residues. DNA for the CDR3: TGTGCCAGCAGGGCGCCAGCGAACACCGGGGAGCTGTTTTTT. As protein: CASRAPANTGELFF.

J is TRBJ2-5 and V is TRBV7-9; a weak D match, TRBD2 (7 bases). Trimming took off 2 bases at V and 3 bases at J, with 13 bases between the two ends. Germline CDR1 and CDR2: SEHNR and FQNEAQ (reference sequence). CDR3 length: 15 amino acids. As DNA, the CDR3 is TGTGCCAGCAGCTTAACAGGGAGGGCCGAAGAGACCCAGTACTTC. Its protein is CASSLTGRAEETQYF.

The chain couples TRBV5-8 to TRBJ1-1, with D hard to call. Looked up from germline, CDR1 is SGHTS and CDR2 is YDEGEE. V was clipped by 0 bases and J by 3 bases, with 12 bases between them. The CDR3 sequence is 15 residues long. The CDR3: CASSLEIGEHTEAFF. For the CDR3, the DNA is TGTGCCAGCAGCTTGGAAATCGGGGAGCACACTGAAGCTTTCTTT.

The V and J genes are TRBV19 and TRBJ2-2; D gene unclear. The ends were cut back, 6 bases at V and 13 bases at J, with 18 bases in the middle. This CDR3 is 13 amino acids long. CDR1 LNHDA and CDR2 SQIVND come from the germline V gene (reference sequence). This chain's CDR3 is CASRPTGLEVLFF. The CDR3 coding sequence is TGTGCCAGTAGACCTACCGGGCTCGAGGTGCTGTTTTTT.

This chain uses TRBV7-6 with TRBJ1-1; a possible D gene is TRBD1 (5 bases). CDR1 SGHVS and CDR2 FNYEAQ come from the germline V gene. The CDR3 sequence is 16 residues long. V dropped 6 bases and J dropped 7 bases, with 24 bases sitting between them. The CDR3 DNA reads TGTGCCAGCAGGCCCACCGGGGCTAGTTTAATCAGTGAAGCTTTCTTT. This translates into CASRPTGASLISEAFF.

The rearrangement links TRBV5-6 to TRBJ2-3; 10 bases align to TRBD2. CDR1 and CDR2 from the germline V gene are SGHDT and YYEEEE. The CDR3 covers 19 residues. V was clipped by 2 bases and J by 2 bases; unmatched bases: 14. The CDR3 loop reads CASSFYSGGAETHTDTQYF. DNA of the CDR3: TGTGCCAGCAGCTTTTACAGCGGGGGGGCAGAAACCCACACAGATACGCAGTATTTT.

The rearrangement links TRBV6-6 to TRBJ2-3; TRBD2 aligns across 7 bases. V lost 3 bases to trimming and J lost 3 bases; unmatched junction nucleotides: 9. CDR1 is MNHNY and CDR2 is SVGAGI in the germline V gene (reference sequence). The CDR3 totals 16 residues. This CDR3 reads CASSYPTSERTDTQYF. CDR3 DNA sequence: TGTGCCAGCAGTTATCCCACTAGCGAACGGACAGATACGCAGTATTTT.

J is TRBJ2-7 and V is TRBV18, with D tentatively TRBD1 (6 bases). CDR1 is KGHSH, CDR2 LQKENI, per germline. Deletions cut 0 bases from V and 4 bases from J, with 10 bases between. CDR3 length: 14 amino acids. The CDR3 loop reads CASSPPGTSYEQYF. CDR3 DNA: TGTGCCAGCTCACCACCCGGGACAAGTTACGAGCAGTACTTC. The complete variable domain, with remaining parts taken from reference TRBV18 and TRBJ2-7, reads NAGVMQNPRHLVRRRGQEARLRCSPMKGHSHVYWYRQLPEEGLKFMVYLQKENIIDESGMPKERFSAEFPKEGPSILRIQQVVRGDSAAYFCASSPPGTSYEQYFGPGTRLTVT.

This clone was counted only a few times. The rearrangement uses TRBV4-3 and TRBJ2-3, with a weak D call TRBD2 (5 bases). The length of the CDR3 is 14 residues. CDR1 is LGHNA, CDR2 YSLEER, per germline. Trimming took 0 bases from V and 5 from J, leaving 9 bases between them. This CDR3 reads CASSQETRVDTQYF. As DNA, the CDR3 is TGCGCCAGCAGCCAAGAAACTAGAGTAGATACGCAGTATTTT.

This clone was recorded once. The chain uses TRBV4-1 and TRBJ1-1, with 7 positions matching TRBD1. The CDR3 extends over 13 amino acids. Trimming cost V 1 base and J 9 bases; bases outside gene matches: 5. Germline assignment: CDR1 MGHRA and CDR2 YSYEKL. CDR3 in DNA: TGCGCCAGCAGCCAAGCTTGGACAGGCCAAGCTTTCTTT. It translates to CASSQAWTGQAFF.

V gene TRBV9 combines with J gene TRBJ1-2; 12 bases map to TRBD1. The V segment lost 3 bases and the J segment 4 bases; nucleotides outside the gene matches: 7. CDR3 length equals 16 residues. Per germline, CDR1 SGDLS and CDR2 YYNGEE. The CDR3 protein is CASSAQPGQGAYGYTF. The CDR3 nucleotides read TGTGCCAGCAGCGCGCAGCCGGGACAGGGGGCCTATGGCTACACCTTC.

V and J are TRBV7-9 and TRBJ2-5; D is perhaps TRBD2 (6 bases). CDR1 is SEHNR, CDR2 FQNEAQ, per germline (reference sequence). The CDR3 is 14 amino acids. V gave up 5 bases and J gave up 5 bases, with 15 bases separating them. CDR3 residues: CASSHWGVLETQYF. Written as DNA, the CDR3 is TGTGCCAGCAGCCATTGGGGGGTTTTGGAGACCCAGTACTTC.

The chain couples TRBV6-5 to TRBJ2-3; D gene ambiguous. Germline-derived CDR1 and CDR2 are MNHEY and SVGAGI. This CDR3 is built from 14 residues. Between the trimmed V and J ends, which lost 0 bases and 3 bases, there was a span of 7 bases. CDR3 region: CASSYSFGTDTQYF. CDR3 coding DNA: TGTGCCAGCAGTTACTCGTTTGGGACAGATACGCAGTATTTT.